Sequencing of this T cell receptor beta chain was carried out in a study of blood T cells in healthy people across ages. This clonotype was counted between two and nine times. V was pared by 4 bases and J by 3 bases, with 9 bases between. This CDR3 has 13 amino acids. The V gene's germline CDR1 is LGHNA and CDR2 YSLEER. Using a J-beta primer mix together with a sample-barcoded 5' primer, a second PCR was run for about 6 to 11 cycles. TCRdb used MiXCR to reprocess the 5' RACE reads, holding one entry per CDR3 protein. The sample consists of around 1,800,000 distinct CDR3 sequences, approximately 40% of them appearing once.

The specimen sequenced was blood. This clonotype originated in a human donor in good health. This chain links TRBV4-3 with TRBJ1-2; no clear D gene. CDR3: CASSLEFYYGYTF. The CDR3 coding sequence is TGCGCCAGCAGCCTAGAATTCTACTATGGCTACACCTTC.